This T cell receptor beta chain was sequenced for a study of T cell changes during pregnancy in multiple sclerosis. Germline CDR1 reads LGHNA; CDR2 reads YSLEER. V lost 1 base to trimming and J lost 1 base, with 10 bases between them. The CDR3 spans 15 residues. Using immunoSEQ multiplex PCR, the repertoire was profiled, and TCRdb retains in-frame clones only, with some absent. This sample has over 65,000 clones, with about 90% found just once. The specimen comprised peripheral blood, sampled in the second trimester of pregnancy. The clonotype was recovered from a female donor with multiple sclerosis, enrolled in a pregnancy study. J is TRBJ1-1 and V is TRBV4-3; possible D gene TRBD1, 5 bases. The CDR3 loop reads CASSQGGTGNTEAFF. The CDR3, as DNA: TGCGCCAGCAGCCAAGGAGGAACAGGGAACACTGAAGCTTTCTTT.